This TCR beta chain was sequenced during a study of T cell responses to AZD1222 COVID-19 vaccine. Findings of the study overall: Two AZD1222 administrations were followed by greater Spike-specific TCR breadth and depth.

Sequencing was performed with immunoSEQ multiplex PCR; in TCRdb, only in-frame clones are kept and a portion is missing. The sample has about 180,000 clones, just under 95% seen once; the top ten hold about 1%. As for this clone: The target antigen is unknown.

Deletions cut 4 bases from V and 7 bases from J, with 13 bases between. This CDR3 contains 13 residues. Germline CDR1 reads LNHNV; CDR2 reads YYDKDF (reference sequence). The rearrangement joins TRBV15 to TRBJ1-2, with D unresolved. The receptor was derived from an adult who received the MenACWY meningococcal vaccine as a control. The sample here was peripheral blood, taken 28 days after the second dose of the MenACWY control vaccine. In DNA form, the CDR3 reads TGTGCCACCAGCACTGAAGGAGGGTTTGGCTACACCTTC. This gives the protein CATSTEGGFGYTF.